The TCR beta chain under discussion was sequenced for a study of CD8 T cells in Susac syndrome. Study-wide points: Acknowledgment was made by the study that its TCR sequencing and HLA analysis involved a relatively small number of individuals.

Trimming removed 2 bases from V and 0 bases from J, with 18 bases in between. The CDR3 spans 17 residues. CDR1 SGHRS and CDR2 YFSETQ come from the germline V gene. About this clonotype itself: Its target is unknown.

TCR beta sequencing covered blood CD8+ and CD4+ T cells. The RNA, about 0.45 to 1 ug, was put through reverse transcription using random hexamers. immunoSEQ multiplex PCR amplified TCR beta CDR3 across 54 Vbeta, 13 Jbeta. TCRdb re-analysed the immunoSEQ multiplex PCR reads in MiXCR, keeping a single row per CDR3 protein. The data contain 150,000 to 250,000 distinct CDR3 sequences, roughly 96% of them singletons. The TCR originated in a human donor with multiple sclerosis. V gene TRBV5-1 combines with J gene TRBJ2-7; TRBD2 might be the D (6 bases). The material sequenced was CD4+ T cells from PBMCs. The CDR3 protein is CASSLGIAAKSSYEQYF. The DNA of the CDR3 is TGCGCCAGCAGCTTAGGAATAGCGGCTAAGAGCTCCTACGAGCAGTACTTC.